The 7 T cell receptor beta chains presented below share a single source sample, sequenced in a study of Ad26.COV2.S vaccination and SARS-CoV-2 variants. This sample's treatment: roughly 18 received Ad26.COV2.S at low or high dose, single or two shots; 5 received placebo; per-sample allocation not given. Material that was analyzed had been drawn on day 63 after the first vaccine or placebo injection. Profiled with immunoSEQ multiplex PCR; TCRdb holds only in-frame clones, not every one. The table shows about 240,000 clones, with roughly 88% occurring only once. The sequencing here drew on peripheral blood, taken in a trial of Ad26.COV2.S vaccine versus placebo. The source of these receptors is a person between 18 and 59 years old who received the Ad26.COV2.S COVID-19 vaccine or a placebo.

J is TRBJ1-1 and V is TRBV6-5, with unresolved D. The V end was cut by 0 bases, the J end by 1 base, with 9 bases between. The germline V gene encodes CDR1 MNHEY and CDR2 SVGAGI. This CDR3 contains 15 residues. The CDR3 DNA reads TGTGCCAGCAGTTACTCTGACCTCACGAACACTGAAGCTTTCTTT. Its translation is CASSYSDLTNTEAFF.

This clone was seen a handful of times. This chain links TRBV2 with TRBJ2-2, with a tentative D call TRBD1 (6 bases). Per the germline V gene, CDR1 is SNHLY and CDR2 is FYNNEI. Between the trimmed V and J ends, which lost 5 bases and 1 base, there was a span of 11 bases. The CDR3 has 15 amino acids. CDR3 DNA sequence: TGTGCCAGCAGTACAGGGAAACTGAACACCGGGGAGCTGTTTTTT. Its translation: CASSTGKLNTGELFF.

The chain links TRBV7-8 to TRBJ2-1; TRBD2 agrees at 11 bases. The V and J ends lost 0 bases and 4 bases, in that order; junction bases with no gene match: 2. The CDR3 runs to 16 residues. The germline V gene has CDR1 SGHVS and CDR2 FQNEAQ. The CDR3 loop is CASSLARLAGYNEQFF. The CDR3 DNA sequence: TGTGCCAGCAGCTTAGCCCGACTAGCGGGGTACAATGAGCAGTTCTTC.

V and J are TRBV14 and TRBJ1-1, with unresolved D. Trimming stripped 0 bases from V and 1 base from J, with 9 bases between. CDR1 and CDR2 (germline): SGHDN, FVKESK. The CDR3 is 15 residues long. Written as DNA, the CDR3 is TGTGCCAGCAGCCAAGATTTCAAGGGGAACACTGAAGCTTTCTTT. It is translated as CASSQDFKGNTEAFF. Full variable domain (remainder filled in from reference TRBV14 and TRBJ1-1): EAGVTQFPSHSVIEKGQTVTLRCDPISGHDNLYWYRRVMGKEIKFLLHFVKESKQDESGMPNNRFLAERTGGTYSTLKVQPAELEDSGVYFCASSQDFKGNTEAFFGQGTRLTVV.

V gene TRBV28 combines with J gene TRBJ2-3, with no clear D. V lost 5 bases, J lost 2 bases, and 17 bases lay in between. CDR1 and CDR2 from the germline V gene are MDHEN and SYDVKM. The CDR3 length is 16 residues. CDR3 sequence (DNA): TGTGCCAGCAGTCCCTGGATAGGGATAAACACAGATACGCAGTATTTT. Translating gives CASSPWIGINTDTQYF.

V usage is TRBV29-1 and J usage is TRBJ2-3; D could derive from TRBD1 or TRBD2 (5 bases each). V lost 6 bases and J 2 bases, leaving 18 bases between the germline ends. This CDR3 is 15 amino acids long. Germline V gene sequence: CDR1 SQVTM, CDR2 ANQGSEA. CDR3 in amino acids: CSVWGREPNTDTQYF. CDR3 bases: TGCAGCGTCTGGGGACGGGAACCCAACACAGATACGCAGTATTTT.

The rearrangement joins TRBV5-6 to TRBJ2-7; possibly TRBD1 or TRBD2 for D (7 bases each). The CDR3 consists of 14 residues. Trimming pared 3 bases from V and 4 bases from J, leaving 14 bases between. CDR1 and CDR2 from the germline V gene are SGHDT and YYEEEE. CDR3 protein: CASSSAGQRYEQYF. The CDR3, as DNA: TGTGCCAGCAGCTCAGCGGGACAGAGGTACGAGCAGTACTTC.